The clone carrying this T cell receptor beta chain showed up just once. Its specificity is not known. The data belong to a study of blood T cells in healthy people across ages. In the study overall: Template switching recovered approximately one barcoded beta molecule for every two T cells.

Regarding the study as a whole: When one million T cells were used, diversity estimates were thought to be underestimates. Expanded clonotype changes were possibly confounded by unknown donor CMV status.

For the second PCR, which ran for about 7 to 12 cycles, a sample-barcoded 5' primer and a J-beta primer mix were used. Every cDNA molecule bore a tag from a template-switch adaptor containing 12 random nucleotides. TCRdb re-called the 5' RACE reads with MiXCR, one entry per CDR3 protein. The sample holds over 1,500,000 distinct CDR3 sequences, about 39% seen once. The source of this sequence is a human donor in good health. The sample consisted of blood.

The CDR3 loop reads CASSSPGGGDQPQHF. The DNA for the CDR3 is TGTGCCAGCAGCTCCCCAGGTGGGGGAGATCAGCCCCAGCATTTT. The chain combines TRBV7-9 with TRBJ1-5, with D tentatively TRBD1 (5 bases). The CDR3 loop spans 15 amino acids. V was clipped by 4 bases and J by 5 bases, with 15 bases between them. CDR1 SEHNR and CDR2 FQNEAQ come from the germline V gene (reference sequence).